Shown below are 32 T cell receptor beta chains from a single sample sequenced in a study of T-cell reconstitution after alpha-beta-depleted transplantation in children. For TCRbeta, the library was prepared with unique molecular identifiers. MiXCR, applied by TCRdb to the PCR reads, yields one record per CDR3 protein. The sample records fewer than 250,000 distinct CDR3 sequences, roughly 8% being singletons. The source material was PBMCs, mostly from graft donor cells, sampled 180 days after TCRalphabeta/CD19-depleted stem cell transplant. The receptor set was obtained from a male patient aged 10 to 17 who had a stem cell transplant for acute lymphoblastic leukemia, so the T cells may come from the graft donor.

This clonotype was detected ten times or more. The gene calls are TRBV20-1 and TRBJ1-2; 11 nucleotides match TRBD1. The ends lost 1 base at V and 4 bases at J; junction bases unmatched: 2. The V gene's germline CDR1 is DFQATT and CDR2 SNEGSKA (reference sequence). CDR3 size: 14 residues. The chain's CDR3 is CSARGTGGPYGYTF. CDR3 bases: TGCAGTGCTAGAGGGACAGGGGGCCCCTATGGCTACACCTTC.

With regard to this clonotype: A much more abundant neighbour one base away suggests this may be a read error. This chain connects TRBV20-1 to TRBJ1-3; D gene uncertain. This CDR3 is 15 amino acids long. From germline, CDR1 is DFQATT and CDR2 SNEGSKA (reference sequence). V lost 6 bases to trimming and J lost 4 bases, with 19 bases between them. The CDR3 DNA reads as TGCAGTGCGGGGAGACCCGCGCTAGCAGGAAACACCATATATTTT. Its translation is CSAGRPALAGNTIYF.

This clonotype has a count of ten or more. The chain combines TRBV3-1 with TRBJ1-1; 8 bases map to TRBD1. V was clipped by 5 bases and J by 5 bases; unmatched bases: 7. The V gene's germline CDR1 is LGHDT and CDR2 YNNKEL (reference sequence). CDR3 length equals 14 residues. CDR3 nucleotide sequence: TGTGCCAGCAGCATCGCAGGGGGCCGGACTGAAGCTTTCTTT. Translating gives CASSIAGGRTEAFF. Looking up the rest from reference TRBV3-1 and TRBJ1-1 gives the full variable domain: DTAVSQTPKYLVTQMGNDKSIKCEQNLGHDTMYWYKQDSKKFLKIMFSYNNKELIINETVPNRFSPKSPDKAHLNLHINSLELGDSAVYFCASSIAGGRTEAFFGQGTRLTVV.

This clonotype was detected ten times or more. The chain combines TRBV20-1 with TRBJ2-7, with 9 nucleotides matching TRBD1. The germline V gene has CDR1 DFQATT and CDR2 SNEGSKA (reference sequence). This CDR3 contains 13 residues. After removal of 4 bases from V and 3 bases from J, the junction contained 4 bases not matched to a gene. The CDR3 nucleotides are TGCAGTGCTACGACAGGGGGAGGCTACGAGCAGTACTTC. This gives the protein CSATTGGGYEQYF.

There are many counts of this clonotype. The chain couples TRBV20-1 to TRBJ2-7; TRBD1 agrees at 8 bases. There are 12 residues in the CDR3. Unmatched junction bases numbered 2, after V lost 2 bases and J lost 5 bases. Germline V gene lookup returns CDR1 DFQATT and CDR2 SNEGSKA (reference sequence). The CDR3 nucleotides are TGCAGTGCTAGACAGGGGGCTAACGAGCAGTACTTC. This encodes CSARQGANEQYF.

This clonotype was observed at least ten times. This chain links TRBV12-5 with TRBJ2-3; tentative D call: TRBD2 (5 bases). Germline V gene data show CDR1 as LGHNT and CDR2 as FRNRAP. V dropped 0 bases and J dropped 0 bases, with 10 bases sitting between them. The CDR3 totals 16 residues. CDR3 in amino acids: CASGLVIPGSTDTQYF. CDR3 DNA sequence: TGTGCTAGTGGTTTGGTAATACCGGGGAGCACAGATACGCAGTATTTT. The full variable domain, completed using reference TRBV12-5 and TRBJ2-3, is DARVTQTPRHKVTEMGQEVTMRCQPILGHNTVFWYRQTMMQGLELLAYFRNRAPLDDSGMPKDRFSAEMPDATLATLKIQPSEPRDSAVYFCASGLVIPGSTDTQYFGPGTRLTVL.

This clonotype was detected ten times or more. V usage is TRBV7-3 and J usage is TRBJ2-6; 7 bases match TRBD2. CDR1 is SGHTA and CDR2 is FQGTGA in the germline V gene. The CDR3 loop spans 19 amino acids. V lost 2 bases, J lost 3 bases, and 13 bases stayed unmatched. CDR3 in DNA: TGTGCCAGCAGCTTACCAGAGGGGAGGGCCGGGAGTGGGGCCAACGTCCTGACTTTC. Its translation is CASSLPEGRAGSGANVLTF.

This clonotype was counted at least ten times. The V gene is TRBV6-5, the J gene TRBJ1-2; D is possibly TRBD1 (6 bases). Trimming shortened V by 2 bases and J by 6 bases, and 10 bases separated the two germline ends. Germline-derived CDR1 and CDR2 are MNHEY and SVGAGI. The CDR3 has 13 amino acids. This CDR3 reads CASSYGGADGYTF. The CDR3 region has the DNA TGTGCCAGCAGTTACGGGGGGGCTGATGGCTACACCTTC.

This clonotype was counted at least ten times. The chain combines TRBV12-3 or TRBV12-4 with TRBJ1-2, with D unclear. This CDR3 is 15 amino acids long. Trimming took off 2 bases at V and 7 bases at J, with 17 bases between the two ends. The CDR3, as DNA: TGTGCCAGCAGTTTACGGTCGGGCCCCAAGCCTGGCTACACCTTC. It codes for CASSLRSGPKPGYTF.

The table lists this clonotype with many counts. V usage is TRBV3-1 and J usage is TRBJ2-5; D is unclear. The germline V and J ends were trimmed by 3 bases and 5 bases, with 16 bases remaining between them. The germline CDR1 and CDR2 sequences are LGHDT and YNNKEL (reference sequence). This CDR3 region has 15 residues. The CDR3, as DNA: TGTGCCAGCAGCCAGGGTGCCGGGCTTCGGGAGACCCAGTACTTC. This gives the protein CASSQGAGLRETQYF.

This clonotype was seen ten or more times. The chain is built from TRBV27 and TRBJ2-1; D not certain. Trimming removed 7 bases at V and 6 bases at J, with 10 bases between. Looked up from germline, CDR1 is MNHEY and CDR2 is SMNVEV (reference sequence). CDR3 length equals 12 residues. CDR3 coding DNA: TGTGCCAGCAAGGGTAGCTCCAATGAGCAGTTCTTC. Its translation: CASKGSSNEQFF.

A word on this clonotype: This sequence may be a read error, since a much larger clone differs from it by one base. The chain joins TRBV12-3 or TRBV12-4 to TRBJ2-1; TRBD2 aligns across 12 bases. There are 17 residues in the CDR3. This chain's CDR3 is CARSSTSSGRAENEQFF. Here the CDR3 DNA reads TGTGCCCGCAGTTCGACATCTAGCGGGAGGGCCGAGAATGAGCAGTTCTTC.

In DNA, the CDR3 is TGTGCCAGCACCGAAGGTGCCGGGACAGGGTGGGGCGAGCAGTACTTC. Amino acid sequence: CASTEGAGTGWGEQYF. The V call is TRBV7-2, the J call TRBJ2-7; 9 nucleotides align to TRBD1. From germline, CDR1 is SGHTA and CDR2 FQGNSA. The CDR3 has 16 residues. V shed 7 bases, J shed 6 bases, and the junction held 16 bases outside the gene matches.

This clonotype was found many times. The chain links TRBV5-1 to TRBJ2-5; no firm D call. This CDR3 contains 14 residues. Trimming left V 0 bases short and J 5 bases short, with 11 bases between. Germline V gives CDR1 SGHRS, CDR2 YFSETQ. The CDR3 region has the DNA TGCGCCAGCAGCTTGGAATGGGAAACGGAGACCCAGTACTTC. It is translated as CASSLEWETETQYF.

This clonotype was seen ten or more times. The chain recombines TRBV5-6 with TRBJ1-5; 9 nucleotides match TRBD1. The CDR3 is made up of 16 amino acids. The trim removed 4 bases at V and 2 bases at J, leaving 7 bases unmatched. CDR1 is SGHDT, CDR2 YYEEEE, per germline. The CDR3 region is CASSRRTGVGNQPQHF. The CDR3, as DNA: TGTGCCAGCAGCCGCAGGACAGGGGTAGGCAATCAGCCCCAGCATTTT.

This clonotype was counted many times. The rearrangement links TRBV5-1 to TRBJ2-2; D may be TRBD1 (5 bases). Trimming cost V 4 bases and J 4 bases, with 17 bases left between them. Germline lookup yields CDR1 SGHRS and CDR2 YFSETQ. The CDR3 loop spans 16 amino acids. The CDR3 here is CASSPSGNGFTGELFF. In DNA, the CDR3 is TGCGCCAGCAGCCCGTCAGGGAACGGGTTCACCGGGGAGCTGTTTTTT. The full variable domain, in which reference TRBV5-1 and TRBJ2-2 provide the parts outside the CDR3, is KAGVTQTPRYLIKTRGQQVTLSCSPISGHRSVSWYQQTPGQGLQFLFEYFSETQRNKGNFPGRFSGRQFSNSRSEMNVSTLELGDSALYLCASSPSGNGFTGELFFGEGSRLTVL.

In this sample, this clonotype turned up many times. This rearrangement joins TRBV6-5 to TRBJ1-5; D gene unclear. Germline values: CDR1 MNHEY, CDR2 SVGAGI. The CDR3 consists of 16 residues. With 2 bases removed from V and 0 bases from J, the gap between germline ends came to 11 bases. Written as DNA, the CDR3 is TGTGCCAGCAGTTACGCCACAGAGTATAGCAATCAGCCCCAGCATTTT. This translates into CASSYATEYSNQPQHF.

This clonotype was observed a few times. This sequence joins TRBV4-1 and TRBJ1-2, with no clear D. V lost 0 bases and J lost 4, with 15 bases in between. The CDR3 is 16 residues long. CDR1 is MGHRA and CDR2 is YSYEKL in the germline V gene. As DNA, the CDR3 is TGCGCCAGCAGCCAAGATGGGAGGGAGGGCCTCTATGGCTACACCTTC. Its translation: CASSQDGREGLYGYTF.

This clonotype was recorded many times. J is TRBJ2-5 and V is TRBV9, with D uncertain. The length of the CDR3 is 11 residues. CDR1 is SGDLS, CDR2 YYNGEE, per germline. V was cut by 7 bases and J by 3 bases, with 7 bases left in between. Here the CDR3 reads CASGIEETQYF. The CDR3 DNA sequence: TGTGCCAGCGGAATAGAAGAGACCCAGTACTTC.

Many counts were recorded for this clonotype. CDR3 nucleotides: TGTGCCAATACGGACAGACAGAGCACTGAAGCTTTCTTT. Translated, it gives CANTDRQSTEAFF. V is TRBV11-2 and J is TRBJ1-1, with D perhaps matching TRBD1 (6 bases). The CDR3 extends over 13 amino acids. V dropped 10 bases and J dropped 4 bases, with 16 bases sitting between them. Germline lookup yields CDR1 SGHAT and CDR2 FQNNGV.

The V and J genes are TRBV7-8 and TRBJ2-5, with 7 bases that match TRBD1. This CDR3 has 15 amino acids. CDR1 and CDR2 (germline): SGHVS, FQNEAQ. With 4 bases clipped from V and 5 bases from J, the junction kept 10 bases outside the gene matches. In DNA form, the CDR3 reads TGTGCCAGCAGCTCCTACACCGGGACAGACGAGACCCAGTACTTC. Amino acid sequence: CASSSYTGTDETQYF.

A note on this clonotype: Just one base apart from a much larger clone, this may be a read error. The CDR3 region is CASSSGIFGNIIYF. CDR3 bases: TGTGCCAGCAGTTCGGGGATTTTCGGAAACATCATATATTTT. V is TRBV28 and J is TRBJ1-3; D not certain. Per germline, CDR1 MDHEN and CDR2 SYDVKM. The CDR3 loop spans 14 amino acids.

This clonotype came up many times. The chain combines TRBV6-2 or TRBV6-3 with TRBJ2-3; D may be TRBD2 (6 bases). V was trimmed by 2 bases and J by 3 bases, leaving 12 bases between them. Germline V CDR1 and CDR2: MNHEY, SVGEGT. The CDR3 has 15 amino acids. The CDR3 sequence: CASSYPRGLTDTQYF. The CDR3 DNA follows: TGTGCCAGCAGTTACCCACGGGGGTTGACAGATACGCAGTATTTT.

This clonotype has at least ten counts. A much larger clone differs from this one at a single base, so this may be a read error. The CDR3 is CARSLAADTQYF. CDR3 DNA sequence: TGCGCCAGAAGCTTGGCTGCAGATACGCAGTATTTT. The chain couples TRBV5-1 to TRBJ2-3; D unresolved. Germline V gene lookup returns CDR1 SGHRS and CDR2 YFSETQ. This CDR3 is built from 12 residues.

In its sample, this clonotype was seen many times. V is TRBV20-1 and J is TRBJ2-3, with D perhaps being TRBD1 or TRBD2 (5 bases each). CDR1 DFQATT and CDR2 SNEGSKA come from the germline V gene (reference sequence). V was shortened by 6 bases and J by 6 bases, with 13 bases between the two germline ends. The CDR3 is 12 amino acids. CDR3 sequence: CSALLWGDTQYF. CDR3 DNA sequence: TGCAGTGCACTACTGTGGGGGGATACGCAGTATTTT.

This clonotype was found many times. V is TRBV5-1 and J is TRBJ2-2; a weak D match, TRBD1 (5 bases). Trimming left V 3 bases short and J 5 bases short, with 8 bases between. The CDR3 contains 13 residues. CDR1 and CDR2 from the germline V gene are SGHRS and YFSETQ. The DNA of the CDR3 is TGCGCCAGCAGCTCCAGGGATACCGGGGAGCTGTTTTTT. It yields the protein CASSSRDTGELFF.

In this sample, this clonotype turned up many times. The chain has TRBV12-3 or TRBV12-4 and TRBJ2-7; 7 bases map to TRBD1. The CDR3 spans 16 residues. V gave up 5 bases and J gave up 5 bases; unmatched junction bases: 15. CDR3 region: CASSPSPTGKFDEQYF. CDR3 bases: TGTGCCAGCAGTCCTTCCCCGACAGGGAAATTTGACGAGCAGTACTTC.

The table lists this clonotype with many counts. V and J are TRBV9 and TRBJ2-4; the D call may be TRBD1 or TRBD2 (5 bases each). The CDR3 runs 16 residues. Germline V gene data show CDR1 as SGDLS and CDR2 as YYNGEE. V lost 3 bases and J 8 bases, leaving 21 bases between the germline ends. The CDR3, as DNA: TGTGCCAGCAGCGACGGGACCGACTCATCATGGGACATTCAGTACTTC. Translated: CASSDGTDSSWDIQYF. Combining the CDR3 with reference TRBV9 and TRBJ2-4 gives the whole variable domain DSGVTQTPKHLITATGQRVTLRCSPRSGDLSVYWYQQSLDQGLQFLIQYYNGEERAKGNILERFSAQQFPDLHSELNLSSLELGDSALYFCASSDGTDSSWDIQYFGAGTRLSVL.

This clonotype was recorded at least ten times. The chain's CDR3 is CATSHPRDRAHEQYF. In DNA, the CDR3 is TGTGCCACCAGCCACCCTCGGGACAGGGCCCACGAGCAGTACTTC. This rearrangement joins TRBV24-1 to TRBJ2-7; 9 nucleotides match TRBD1. Germline V CDR1 and CDR2: KGHDR, SFDVKD. The V gene end was trimmed by 7 bases and the J gene end by 5 bases; junction bases not matched to a gene: 11. This CDR3 comprises 15 residues.

This clonotype came up many times. The chain carries TRBV24-1 and TRBJ2-1, with D unresolved. This CDR3 region has 13 residues. CDR1 KGHDR and CDR2 SFDVKD come from the germline V gene. Trimming removed 0 bases at V and 7 bases at J, with 6 bases between. The CDR3 loop is CATSDLGPNEQFF. CDR3 DNA sequence: TGTGCCACCAGTGATTTGGGGCCAAATGAGCAGTTCTTC.

This clonotype was seen at least ten times. V is TRBV5-1 and J is TRBJ1-5; tentative D call: TRBD1 (5 bases). Looked up from germline, CDR1 is SGHRS and CDR2 is YFSETQ. The length of the CDR3 is 16 residues. The V and J ends lost 3 bases and 1 base respectively, with 14 bases between them. For the CDR3, the DNA is TGCGCCAGCAGCTGCCGAGGAAGGACAAGCAATCAGCCCCAGCATTTT. Its translation is CASSCRGRTSNQPQHF.

As to this clonotype: It may be a read error: a sequence one base away is much more abundant. The chain links TRBV7-9 to TRBJ2-5, with D uncertain. The CDR3 has 13 amino acids. Germline V gene sequence: CDR1 SEHNR, CDR2 FQNEAQ (reference sequence). CDR3 region: CASSHRSQKTQYF. The CDR3 DNA follows: TGTGCCAGCAGCCACCGGTCCCAAAAGACCCAGTACTTC.